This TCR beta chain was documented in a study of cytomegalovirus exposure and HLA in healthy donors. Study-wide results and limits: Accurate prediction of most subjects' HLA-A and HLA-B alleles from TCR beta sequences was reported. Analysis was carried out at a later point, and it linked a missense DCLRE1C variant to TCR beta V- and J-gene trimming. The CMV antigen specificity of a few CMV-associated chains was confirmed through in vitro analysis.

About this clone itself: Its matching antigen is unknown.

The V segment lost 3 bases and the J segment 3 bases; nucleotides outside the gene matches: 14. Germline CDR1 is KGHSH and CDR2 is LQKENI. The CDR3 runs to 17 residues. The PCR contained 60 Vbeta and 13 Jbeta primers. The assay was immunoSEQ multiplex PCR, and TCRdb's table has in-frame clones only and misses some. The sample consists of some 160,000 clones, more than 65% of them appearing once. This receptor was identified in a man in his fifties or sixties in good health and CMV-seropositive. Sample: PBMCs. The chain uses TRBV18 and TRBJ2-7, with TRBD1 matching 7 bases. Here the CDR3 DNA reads TGTGCCAGCTCACCGTACACCGGACAGGCCGGCGACTACGAGCAGTACTTC. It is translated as CASSPYTGQAGDYEQYF.